This section outlines one TCR beta chain sequence together with its context. The record originates from a study of identifying expanded T cells in peripheral blood. Sequenced by immunoSEQ multiplex PCR; TCRdb stores in-frame clones only, minus some. This table has around 130,000 clones, about 88% appearing once. The CDR3 length is 13 residues. The V gene lost 8 bases and the J gene lost 7 bases, with 15 bases spanning the gap. Germline lookup yields CDR1 LNHNV and CDR2 YYDKDF (reference sequence). This clonotype was sampled from a person between 18 and 75 years old in good health. Specimen: blood. The chain carries TRBV15 and TRBJ2-4, with D perhaps given as TRBD1 or TRBD2 (6 bases each). The CDR3 region is CATSSGALNIQYF. As DNA, the CDR3 is TGTGCCACCTCCTCGGGGGCCTTGAACATTCAGTACTTC.